The clone carrying this TCR delta chain is deemed large. The data are from a study of delta chains in infants with herpesvirus infections. The CDR3 spans 19 residues. The V gene end was trimmed by 3 bases and the J gene end by 2 bases; junction bases not matched to a gene: 15. CDR1 and CDR2 from the germline V gene are TSWWSYY and QGS. TCR cDNA was made from PBMC RNA with gamma- and delta-chain-specific primers. TCRdb re-called the RT-PCR reads via CATT. Of over a thousand delta-chain clones listed, 8.2% were seen once; the top ten hold 7.1%. The sequenced sample was peripheral blood, obtained at time point 2 of longitudinal follow-up. The sequence was obtained from a human donor who was a Ugandan infant, either HIV-exposed or HIV-unexposed (not recorded which). V is TRDV1 and J is TRDJ1; 10 bases agree with TRDD3. DNA for the CDR3: TGTGCTCTTGGGGACCTTCCTTCGGGGGATACGCTTGGGACCGATAAACTCATCTTT. Its protein is CALGDLPSGDTLGTDKLIF.